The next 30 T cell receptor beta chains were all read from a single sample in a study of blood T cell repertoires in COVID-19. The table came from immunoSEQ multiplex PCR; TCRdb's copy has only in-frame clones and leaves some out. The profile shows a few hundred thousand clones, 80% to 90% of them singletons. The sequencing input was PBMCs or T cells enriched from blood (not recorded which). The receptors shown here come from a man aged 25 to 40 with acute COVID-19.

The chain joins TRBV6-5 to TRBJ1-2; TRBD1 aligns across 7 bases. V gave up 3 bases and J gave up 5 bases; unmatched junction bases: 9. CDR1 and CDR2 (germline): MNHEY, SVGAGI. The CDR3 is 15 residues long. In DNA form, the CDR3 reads TGTGCCAGCAGTTATTACACAGGGGCGTCATATGGCTACACCTTC. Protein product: CASSYYTGASYGYTF.

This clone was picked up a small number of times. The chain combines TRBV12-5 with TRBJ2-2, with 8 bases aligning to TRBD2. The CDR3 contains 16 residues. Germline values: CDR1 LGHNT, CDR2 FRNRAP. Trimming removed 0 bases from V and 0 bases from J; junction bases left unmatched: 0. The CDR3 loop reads CASGLVAGANTGELFF. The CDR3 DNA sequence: TGTGCTAGTGGTTTGGTAGCGGGAGCGAACACCGGGGAGCTGTTTTTT.

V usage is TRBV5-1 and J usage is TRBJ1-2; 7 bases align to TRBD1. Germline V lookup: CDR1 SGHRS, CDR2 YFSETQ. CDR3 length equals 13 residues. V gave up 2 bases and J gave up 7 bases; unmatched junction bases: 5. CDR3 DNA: TGCGCCAGCAGCTTACAGGGGAAAAGTGGCTACACCTTC. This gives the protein CASSLQGKSGYTF.

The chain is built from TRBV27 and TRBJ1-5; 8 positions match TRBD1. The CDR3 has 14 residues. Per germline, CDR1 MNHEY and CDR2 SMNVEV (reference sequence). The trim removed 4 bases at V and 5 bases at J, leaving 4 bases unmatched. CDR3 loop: CASSSTGVYQPQHF. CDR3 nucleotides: TGTGCCAGCAGTTCGACAGGGGTCTATCAGCCCCAGCATTTT.

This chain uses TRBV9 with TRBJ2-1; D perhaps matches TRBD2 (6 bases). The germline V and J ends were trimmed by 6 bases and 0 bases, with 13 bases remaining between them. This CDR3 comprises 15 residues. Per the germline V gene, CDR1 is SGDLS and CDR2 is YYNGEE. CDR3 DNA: TGTGCCAGCAACCGCGGGGATAGCTCCTACAATGAGCAGTTCTTC. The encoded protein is CASNRGDSSYNEQFF. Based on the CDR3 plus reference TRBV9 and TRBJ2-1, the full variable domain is DSGVTQTPKHLITATGQRVTLRCSPRSGDLSVYWYQQSLDQGLQFLIQYYNGEERAKGNILERFSAQQFPDLHSELNLSSLELGDSALYFCASNRGDSSYNEQFFGPGTRLTVL.

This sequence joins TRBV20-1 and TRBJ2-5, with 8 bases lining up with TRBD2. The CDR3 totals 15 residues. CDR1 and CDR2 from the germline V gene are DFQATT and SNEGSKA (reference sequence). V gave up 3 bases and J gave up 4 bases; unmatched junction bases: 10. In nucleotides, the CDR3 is TGCAGTGCTAGTAAGGTAGCGGGGTTGGGAGAGACCCAGTACTTC. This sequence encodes CSASKVAGLGETQYF.

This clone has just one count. CDR3 in amino acids: CASSQQGWGQETQYF. The DNA of the CDR3 is TGTGCCAGCAGCCAGCAGGGATGGGGCCAAGAGACCCAGTACTTC. The chain employs TRBV7-2 and TRBJ2-5, with a weak D call TRBD1 (5 bases). This CDR3 spans 15 amino acids. CDR1 and CDR2 (germline): SGHTA, FQGNSA. Trimming took off 5 bases at V and 1 base at J, with 14 bases between the two ends.

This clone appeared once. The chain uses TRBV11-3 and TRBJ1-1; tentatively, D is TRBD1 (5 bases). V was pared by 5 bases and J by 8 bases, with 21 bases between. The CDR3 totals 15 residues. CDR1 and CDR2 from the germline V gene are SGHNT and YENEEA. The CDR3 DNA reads TGTGCCAGCAGCCCTTGGGGGACGGGGGATTTAGAAGCTTTCTTT. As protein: CASSPWGTGDLEAFF.

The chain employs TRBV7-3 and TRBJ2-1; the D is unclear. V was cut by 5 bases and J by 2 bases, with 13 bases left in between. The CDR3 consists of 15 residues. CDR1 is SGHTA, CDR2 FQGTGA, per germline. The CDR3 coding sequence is TGTGCCAGCAGCCCTGGCAGTCTGACCTACAATGAGCAGTTCTTC. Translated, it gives CASSPGSLTYNEQFF. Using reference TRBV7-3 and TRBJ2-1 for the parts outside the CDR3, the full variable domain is GAGVSQTPSNKVTEKGKYVELRCDPISGHTALYWYRQSLGQGPEFLIYFQGTGAADDSGLPNDRFFAVRPEGSVSTLKIQRTERGDSAVYLCASSPGSLTYNEQFFGPGTRLTVL.

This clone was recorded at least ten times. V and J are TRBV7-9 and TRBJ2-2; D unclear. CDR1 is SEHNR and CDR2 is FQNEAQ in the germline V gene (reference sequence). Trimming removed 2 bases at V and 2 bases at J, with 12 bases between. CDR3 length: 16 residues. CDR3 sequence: CASSLPSSYNTGELFF. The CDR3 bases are TGTGCCAGCAGCTTACCTTCGAGCTATAACACCGGGGAGCTGTTTTTT.

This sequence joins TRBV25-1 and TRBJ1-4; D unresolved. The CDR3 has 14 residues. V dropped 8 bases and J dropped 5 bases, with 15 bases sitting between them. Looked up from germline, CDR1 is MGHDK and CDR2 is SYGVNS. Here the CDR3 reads CASGPMGVNEKLFF. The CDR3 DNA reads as TGTGCCAGCGGTCCGATGGGAGTGAATGAAAAACTGTTTTTT.

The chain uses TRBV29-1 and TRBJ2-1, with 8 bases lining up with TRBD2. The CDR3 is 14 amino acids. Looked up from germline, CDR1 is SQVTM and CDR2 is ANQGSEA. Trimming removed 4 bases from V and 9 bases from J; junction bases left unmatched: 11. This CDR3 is CSVGPALAVIEQFF. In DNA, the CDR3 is TGCAGCGTTGGACCTGCACTAGCGGTGATTGAGCAGTTCTTC.

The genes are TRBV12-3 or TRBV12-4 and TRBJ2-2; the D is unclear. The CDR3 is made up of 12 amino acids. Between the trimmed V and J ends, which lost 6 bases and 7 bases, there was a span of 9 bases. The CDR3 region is CASSLDGGELFF. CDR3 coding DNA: TGTGCCAGCAGCCTAGACGGCGGGGAGCTGTTTTTT.

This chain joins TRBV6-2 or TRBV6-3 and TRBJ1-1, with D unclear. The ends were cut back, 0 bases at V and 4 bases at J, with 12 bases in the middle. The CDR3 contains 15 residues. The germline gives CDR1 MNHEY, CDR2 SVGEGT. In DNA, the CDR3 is TGTGCCAGCAGTTACTCGTCCGGGATCGGCACTGAAGCTTTCTTT. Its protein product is CASSYSSGIGTEAFF.

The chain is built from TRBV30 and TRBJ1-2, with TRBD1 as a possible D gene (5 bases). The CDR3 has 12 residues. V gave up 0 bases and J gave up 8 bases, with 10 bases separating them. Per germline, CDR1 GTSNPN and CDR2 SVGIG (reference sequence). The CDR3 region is CAWSVGPGGYTF. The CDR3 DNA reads TGTGCCTGGAGTGTGGGGCCCGGGGGCTACACCTTC.

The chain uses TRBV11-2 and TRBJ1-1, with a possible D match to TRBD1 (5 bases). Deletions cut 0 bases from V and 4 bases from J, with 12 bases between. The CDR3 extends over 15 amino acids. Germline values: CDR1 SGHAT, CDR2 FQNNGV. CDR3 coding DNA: TGTGCCAGCAGCTTAGATCAGCTGGGGGGCACTGAAGCTTTCTTT. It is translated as CASSLDQLGGTEAFF.

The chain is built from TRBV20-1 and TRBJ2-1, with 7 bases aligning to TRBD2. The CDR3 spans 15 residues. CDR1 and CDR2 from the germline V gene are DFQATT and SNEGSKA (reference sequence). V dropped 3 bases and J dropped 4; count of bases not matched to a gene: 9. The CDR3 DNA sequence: TGCAGTGCTAGTGGCGTGGGAGCGGGGTACAATGAGCAGTTCTTC. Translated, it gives CSASGVGAGYNEQFF.

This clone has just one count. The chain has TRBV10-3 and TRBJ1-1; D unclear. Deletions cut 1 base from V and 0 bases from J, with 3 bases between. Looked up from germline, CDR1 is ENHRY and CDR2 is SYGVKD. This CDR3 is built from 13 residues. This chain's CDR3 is CAISEFLNTEAFF. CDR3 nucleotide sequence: TGTGCCATCAGTGAGTTCTTGAACACTGAAGCTTTCTTT.

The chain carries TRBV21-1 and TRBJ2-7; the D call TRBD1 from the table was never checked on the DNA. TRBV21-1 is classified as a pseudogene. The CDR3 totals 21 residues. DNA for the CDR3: TGTGCCAGCAGCAATTTGGTCGCTGACCCGACAGGGGAGGCGGCGATCTACGAGCAGTACGTC. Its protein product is CASSNLVADPTGEAAIYEQYV.

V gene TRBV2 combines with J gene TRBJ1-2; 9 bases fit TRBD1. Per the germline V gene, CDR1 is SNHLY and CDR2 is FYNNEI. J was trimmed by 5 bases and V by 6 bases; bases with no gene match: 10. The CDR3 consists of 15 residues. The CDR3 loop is CASRPGTGPWYGYTF. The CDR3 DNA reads TGTGCCAGCAGACCCGGGACAGGGCCTTGGTATGGCTACACCTTC.

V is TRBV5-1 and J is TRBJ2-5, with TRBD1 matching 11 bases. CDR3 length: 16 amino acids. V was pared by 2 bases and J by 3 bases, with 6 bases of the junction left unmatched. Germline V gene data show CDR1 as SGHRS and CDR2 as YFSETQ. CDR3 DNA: TGCGCCAGCAGCTTCCGGGACAGGGGGATTGAAGAGACCCAGTACTTC. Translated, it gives CASSFRDRGIEETQYF.

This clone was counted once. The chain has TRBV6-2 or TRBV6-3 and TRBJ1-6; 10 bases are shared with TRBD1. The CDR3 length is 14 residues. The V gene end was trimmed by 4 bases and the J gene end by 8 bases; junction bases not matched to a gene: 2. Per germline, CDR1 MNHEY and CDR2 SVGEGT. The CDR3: CASSSGTGDSPLHF. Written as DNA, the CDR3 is TGTGCCAGCAGTTCCGGGACAGGGGATTCACCCCTCCACTTT.

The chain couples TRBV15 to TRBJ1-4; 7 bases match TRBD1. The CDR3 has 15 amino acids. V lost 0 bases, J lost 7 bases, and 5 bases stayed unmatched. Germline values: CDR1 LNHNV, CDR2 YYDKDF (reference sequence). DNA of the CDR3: TGTGCCACCAGCAGAGATTGGCAGGGGGGTGAAAAACTGTTTTTT. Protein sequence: CATSRDWQGGEKLFF.

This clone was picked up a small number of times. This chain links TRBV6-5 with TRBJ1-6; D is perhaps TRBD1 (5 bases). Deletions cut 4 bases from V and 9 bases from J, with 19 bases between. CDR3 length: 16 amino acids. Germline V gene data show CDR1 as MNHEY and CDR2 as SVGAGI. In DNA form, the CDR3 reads TGTGCCAGCAGTTCCAAACGGGGGGGGACGAGTTCACCCCTCCACTTT. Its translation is CASSSKRGGTSSPLHF.

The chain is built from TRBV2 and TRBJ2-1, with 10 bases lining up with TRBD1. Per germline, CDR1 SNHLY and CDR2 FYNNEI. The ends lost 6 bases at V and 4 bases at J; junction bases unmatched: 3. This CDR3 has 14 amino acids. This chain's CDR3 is CASRTGQGYNEQFF. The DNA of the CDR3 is TGTGCCAGCAGGACGGGACAGGGGTACAATGAGCAGTTCTTC.

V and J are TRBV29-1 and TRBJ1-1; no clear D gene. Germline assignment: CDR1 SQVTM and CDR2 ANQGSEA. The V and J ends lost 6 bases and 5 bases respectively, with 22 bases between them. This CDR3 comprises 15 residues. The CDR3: CSVAPSVSGATEAFF. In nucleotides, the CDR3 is TGCAGCGTGGCACCTAGTGTCTCCGGAGCAACTGAAGCTTTCTTT.

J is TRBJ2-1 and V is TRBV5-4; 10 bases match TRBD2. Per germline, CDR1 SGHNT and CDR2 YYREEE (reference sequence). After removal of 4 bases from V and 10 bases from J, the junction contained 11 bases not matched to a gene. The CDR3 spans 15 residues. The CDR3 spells CASSPRTSGSEEQFF. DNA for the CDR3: TGTGCCAGCAGCCCCAGGACTAGCGGTTCCGAGGAGCAGTTCTTC.

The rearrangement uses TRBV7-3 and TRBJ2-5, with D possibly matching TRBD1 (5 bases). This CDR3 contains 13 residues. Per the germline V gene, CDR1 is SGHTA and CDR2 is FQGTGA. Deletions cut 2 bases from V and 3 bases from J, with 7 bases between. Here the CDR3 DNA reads TGTGCCAGCAGCTTACGCAGGGAAGAGACCCAGTACTTC. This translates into CASSLRREETQYF.

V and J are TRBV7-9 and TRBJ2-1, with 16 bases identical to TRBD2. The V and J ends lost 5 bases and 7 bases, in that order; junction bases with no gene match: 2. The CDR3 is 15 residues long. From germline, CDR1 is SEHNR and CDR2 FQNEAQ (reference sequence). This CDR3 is CASSPGLAGGNEQFF. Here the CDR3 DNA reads TGTGCCAGCAGCCCGGGACTAGCGGGGGGGAATGAGCAGTTCTTC.

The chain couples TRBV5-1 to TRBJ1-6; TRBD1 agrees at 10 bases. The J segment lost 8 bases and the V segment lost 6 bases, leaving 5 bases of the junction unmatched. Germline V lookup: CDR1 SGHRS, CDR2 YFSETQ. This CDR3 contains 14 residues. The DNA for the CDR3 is TGCGCCAGCACCCGGGACAGGGGTTATTCACCCCTCCACTTT. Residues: CASTRDRGYSPLHF.